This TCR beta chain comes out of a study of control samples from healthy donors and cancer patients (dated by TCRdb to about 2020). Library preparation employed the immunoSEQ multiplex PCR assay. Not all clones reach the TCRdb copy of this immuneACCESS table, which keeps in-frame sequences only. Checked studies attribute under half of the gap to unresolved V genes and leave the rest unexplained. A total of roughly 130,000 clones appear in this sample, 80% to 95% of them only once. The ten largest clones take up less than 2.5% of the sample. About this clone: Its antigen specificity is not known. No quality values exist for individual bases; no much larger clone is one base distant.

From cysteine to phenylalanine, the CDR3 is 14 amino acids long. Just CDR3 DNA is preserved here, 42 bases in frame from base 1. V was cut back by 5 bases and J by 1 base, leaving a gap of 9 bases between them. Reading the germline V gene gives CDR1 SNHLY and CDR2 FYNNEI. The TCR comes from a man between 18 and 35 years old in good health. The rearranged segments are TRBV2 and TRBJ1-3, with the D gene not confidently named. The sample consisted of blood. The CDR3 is CASSFFGSGNTIYF. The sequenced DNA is TGTGCCAGCAGTTTTTTTGGATCTGGAAACACCATATATTTT.